The 10 T cell receptor beta chains in this list originate from one sample, sequenced in a study of shared clonotypes between healthy human individuals. Here immunoSEQ multiplex PCR was the method, and the copy in TCRdb shows in-frame clones only, minus some. In the table there are about 1.5 million clones, under 99% of which are singletons. Input material: naive CD4+ T cells sorted from blood. This sample's subset: CD45RA+ positively selected. Receptors originate from a man aged 30-40 years in good health.

As to this clone: Distinct nucleotide sequences in the sample also encode this CDR3. The chain uses TRBV9 and TRBJ2-1; unclear D gene. CDR1 is SGDLS, CDR2 YYNGEE, per germline. The V and J ends lost 3 bases and 5 bases respectively, with 9 bases between them. This CDR3 region has 13 residues. The CDR3 region is CASSAGPDNEQFF. DNA for the CDR3: TGTGCCAGCAGCGCAGGCCCCGACAATGAGCAGTTCTTC.

This clone has only one observation. The gene calls are TRBV7-3 and TRBJ2-2; 11 bases map to TRBD2. Germline V lookup: CDR1 SGHTA, CDR2 FQGTGA. V lost 6 bases to trimming and J lost 4 bases; unmatched junction nucleotides: 4. This CDR3 is built from 15 residues. This CDR3 is CASSTGLAGTGELFF. The CDR3 nucleotides are TGTGCCAGCAGTACCGGACTAGCGGGCACCGGGGAGCTGTTTTTT. Full variable domain (outside the CDR3, taken from reference TRBV7-3 and TRBJ2-2): GAGVSQTPSNKVTEKGKYVELRCDPISGHTALYWYRQSLGQGPEFLIYFQGTGAADDSGLPNDRFFAVRPEGSVSTLKIQRTERGDSAVYLCASSTGLAGTGELFFGEGSRLTVL.

About this clone: The junction and the germline gene differ at one end; a read error may be behind it. The chain is built from TRBV2 and TRBJ1-4; 9 nucleotides match TRBD1. The CDR3 has 12 amino acids. In germline, CDR1 is SNHLY, CDR2 FYNNEI. CDR3 sequence reads: CVSRDRDEKLFF. DNA of the CDR3: TGTGTCAGCAGGGACAGGGATGAAAAACTGTTTTTT.

Notes on this clone: The sample carries other DNA sequences with the same CDR3. The chain carries TRBV2 and TRBJ2-3; a weak D match, TRBD1 (5 bases). Trimming took off 5 bases at V and 0 bases at J, with 9 bases between the two ends. CDR1 is SNHLY and CDR2 is FYNNEI in the germline V gene. The CDR3 length is 14 residues. This chain's CDR3 is CASSRTGSTDTQYF. CDR3 nucleotides: TGTGCCAGCAGTCGAACAGGTAGCACAGATACGCAGTATTTT.

This clone came up once. This chain joins TRBV6-9 and TRBJ2-7; the match to TRBD1 covers 7 bases. The CDR3 is 15 residues long. Germline CDR1 is MNHGY and CDR2 is SVAAGI. The ends lost 7 bases at V and 2 bases at J; junction bases unmatched: 11. The CDR3 sequence: CASTKGPGQTYEQYF. The CDR3 bases are TGTGCCAGCACCAAGGGCCCGGGACAGACCTACGAGCAGTACTTC.

The CDR3 sequence is CASSLDGASSYNEQFF. CDR3 bases: TGTGCCAGCAGTTTAGATGGAGCGAGTTCCTACAATGAGCAGTTCTTC. V usage is TRBV27 and J usage is TRBJ2-1; D not resolved. Germline CDR1 is MNHEY and CDR2 is SMNVEV (reference sequence). V lost 2 bases to trimming and J lost 1 base, with 12 bases between them. CDR3 length: 16 residues.

The chain couples TRBV5-1 to TRBJ1-1, with D possibly matching TRBD1 (6 bases). Germline loops: CDR1 SGHRS, CDR2 YFSETQ. Deletions cut 0 bases from V and 2 bases from J, with 14 bases between. The CDR3 contains 16 residues. The DNA of the CDR3 is TGCGCCAGCAGCTTGGCGCGGGACACGCATAACACTGAAGCTTTCTTT. Translating gives CASSLARDTHNTEAFF.

This clone was seen a single time. V and J are TRBV5-1 and TRBJ2-7; TRBD1 agrees at 7 bases. V lost 3 bases, J lost 7 bases, and 16 bases stayed unmatched. CDR1 and CDR2 (germline): SGHRS, YFSETQ. The CDR3 length is 16 residues. The CDR3 reads CASSSLRGQRVGEQYF. CDR3 coding DNA: TGCGCCAGCAGCTCTCTCAGGGGACAGCGCGTGGGAGAGCAGTACTTC.

The V call is TRBV9, the J call TRBJ2-7, with D unresolved. The V gene's germline CDR1 is SGDLS and CDR2 YYNGEE. The CDR3 sequence is 13 residues long. Trimming cost V 3 bases and J 7 bases, with 14 bases left between them. The CDR3 DNA reads as TGTGCCAGCAGCGCCCGGACGCTGGGGGAGCAGTACTTC. Translating gives CASSARTLGEQYF.

The V and J genes are TRBV5-6 and TRBJ2-4; the D gene is possibly TRBD2 (6 bases). The CDR3 is 14 residues long. The V and J ends lost 1 base and 7 bases respectively, with 12 bases between them. CDR1 and CDR2 from the germline V gene are SGHDT and YYEEEE. The chain's CDR3 is CASSLIGLMNIQYF. The CDR3 DNA is TGTGCCAGCAGCTTGATCGGACTAATGAACATTCAGTACTTC.